A selection of T cell receptor beta chains follows, all from one sample in a study of cytomegalovirus exposure and HLA in healthy donors. The repertoire was sequenced with immunoSEQ multiplex PCR; TCRdb's copy has only in-frame clones and lacks some. This sample has around 150,000 clones, with about two thirds found just once. Material for sequencing was PBMCs. Every receptor here comes from a man between 45 and 60 years old in good health and CMV-seropositive. CDR3s include the opening cysteine and the closing phenylalanine or tryptophan. The D gene is left open where the match is weak. Size values are once, few and many counts, or a class for expanded clones, and some rows have none.

11 | . | . | TRBJ1-1 | TRBV28 | TGTGCCAGCAGATCGGGGTGCCGAGCTTTCTTT | CASRSGCRAFF
16 | . | . | TRBJ2-1 | TRBV18 | TGTGCCAGCTCACCACGGGCCTCCCGCTCCTACAATGAGCAGTTCTTC | CASSPRASRSYNEQFF
16 | TRBD2 | . | TRBJ2-5 | TRBV14 | TGTGCCAGCAGCTTGGGACTAGCGGGAGCCGAAGAGACCCAGTACTTC | CASSLGLAGAEETQYF
13 | TRBD1 | . | TRBJ1-2 | TRBV9 | TGTGCCAGCAGCCCCGGGACAGTCTATGGCTACACCTTC | CASSPGTVYGYTF
19 | TRBD2 | few | TRBJ2-3 | TRBV4-1 | TGCGCCAGCAGTCAGTTAGGGCTAGCGGGGGGGCCGTCCCCAAATACGCAGTATTTT | CASSQLGLAGGPSPNTQYF
19 | TRBD2 | . | TRBJ2-1 | TRBV29-1 | TGCAGCGTTGAAGATCAATCCCTTAGCGGGAGCGGTACCTACAATGAGCAGTTCTTC | CSVEDQSLSGSGTYNEQFF
17 | . | . | TRBJ2-7 | TRBV6-1 | TGTGCCAGCAGTGAAAATAACGGCGGTGGAAGCTCCTACGAGCAGTACTTC | CASSENNGGGSSYEQYF
14 | . | once | TRBJ2-7 | TRBV5-6 | TGTGCCAGCAGTCGGACAGTACTAACCTACGAGCAGTACTTC | CASSRTVLTYEQYF
16 | TRBD2 | once | TRBJ2-1 | TRBV15 | TGTGCCACCAGCAGGGATAGCGGGGGCCTGTTGGATGAGCAGTTCTTC | CATSRDSGGLLDEQFF
15 | . | few | TRBJ1-6 | TRBV19 | TGTGCCAGTAGACCTGGCCGCGGAAACAATTCACCCCTCCACTTT | CASRPGRGNNSPLHF
15 | . | . | TRBJ2-2 | TRBV18 | TGTGCCAGCTCACCGCAGGGCACTCGTACCGGGGAGCTGTTTTTT | CASSPQGTRTGELFF
13 | . | . | TRBJ1-6 | TRBV6-6 | TGTGCCAGCGTTAAGGCTAGGAATTCACCCCTCCACTTT | CASVKARNSPLHF
14 | TRBD2 | few | TRBJ2-7 | TRBV5-1 | TGCGCCAGCAGCTCGAGCGGGGGCCCCTACGAGCAGTACTTC | CASSSSGGPYEQYF
11 | . | . | TRBJ2-7 | TRBV29-1 | TGCAGCGTTAAACTAGCTGTAGAGCAGTACTTC | CSVKLAVEQYF
14 | TRBD1 | . | TRBJ1-2 | TRBV2 | TGTGCCAGCAGTGGGGACAGGGCTGGTTATGGCTACACCTTC | CASSGDRAGYGYTF
12 | . | . | TRBJ2-5 | TRBV5-6 | TGTGCCAGCAGCTCAGACACGGAGACCCAGTACTTC | CASSSDTETQYF
16 | TRBD2 | . | TRBJ2-3 | TRBV19 | TGTGCCAGTAGTATAGGGGGAGGGTCCGGGACAGATACGCAGTATTTT | CASSIGGGSGTDTQYF
13 | . | . | TRBJ1-1 | TRBV7-8 | TGTGCCAGCAGCCTATACAGGGAAGCTGAAGCTTTCTTT | CASSLYREAEAFF
15 | . | . | TRBJ2-5 | TRBV7-3 | TGTGCCAGCAGCTTAACCGGGAGTCATTCAGAGACCCAGTACTTC | CASSLTGSHSETQYF
14 | . | . | TRBJ1-2 | TRBV28 | TGTGCCAGCAGTTGGGGGGGGACTAACTATGGCTACACCTTC | CASSWGGTNYGYTF
16 | TRBD1 | . | TRBJ1-2 | TRBV7-9 | TGTGCCAGCAGCTCCGGGACAGGGGGCGCTGATGGGAGCTACACCTTC | CASSSGTGGADGSYTF
15 | TRBD1 | . | TRBJ2-1 | TRBV11-1 | TGTGCCAGCAGCTTAGACGGGACAGGGGATGATGAGCAGTTCTTC | CASSLDGTGDDEQFF
15 | TRBD1 | . | TRBJ1-2 | TRBV11-3 | TGTGCCAGCAGCCGAATGGGACAGTCTAACTATGGCTACACCTTC | CASSRMGQSNYGYTF
13 | TRBD1 | . | TRBJ2-7 | TRBV29-1 | TGCAGCGTTGGGGTGGACAGGGACTACGAGCAGTACTTC | CSVGVDRDYEQYF
12 | . | . | TRBJ2-7 | TRBV13 | TGTGCCAGCAGCCCCGGACAGCGCGAGCAGTACTTC | CASSPGQREQYF
16 | . | . | TRBJ1-3 | TRBV5-1 | TGCGCCAGCTCCCCCGGCAGGTATAACTCTGGAAACACCATATATTTT | CASSPGRYNSGNTIYF
16 | TRBD2 | few | TRBJ2-1 | TRBV5-1 | TGCGCCAGCAGCCACCCCGGACTAGCGGGGGGAAATGAGCAGTTCTTC | CASSHPGLAGGNEQFF
15 | . | . | TRBJ2-2 | TRBV5-8 | TGTGCCAGCAGCTCCGGGACACTCTACACCGGGGAGCTGTTTTTT | CASSSGTLYTGELFF
14 | . | . | TRBJ1-2 | TRBV6-1 | TGTGCCAGCAGTGAAGCCAGGGCTTACTATGGCTACACCTTC | CASSEARAYYGYTF
15 | TRBD1 | . | TRBJ1-2 | TRBV4-1 | TGCGCCAGCAGCCAAGAGAAGCGACAGGGGAGCGGCTACACCTTC | CASSQEKRQGSGYTF
16 | . | . | TRBJ2-1 | TRBV7-6 | TGTGCCAGCAGCTTTCCCTATAGCCGCAACTACAATGAGCAGTTCTTC | CASSFPYSRNYNEQFF
15 | TRBD1 | . | TRBJ2-7 | TRBV6-5 | TGTGCCAGCAGCCGTTCCGGGACAGGGGGTCACGAGCAGTACTTC | CASSRSGTGGHEQYF
12 | TRBD1 | . | TRBJ2-2 | TRBV7-9 | TGTGCCAGCAGGACAGGGAACGGGGAGCTGTTTTTT | CASRTGNGELFF
11 | . | . | TRBJ1-2 | TRBV6-5 | TGTGCCAGCACAGGGGCCTATGGCTACACCTTC | CASTGAYGYTF
14 | TRBD1 | . | TRBJ1-2 | TRBV2 | TGTGCCAGCAGTGAAAGGCAGGGGGCAAGGGGCTACACCTTC | CASSERQGARGYTF
13 | . | few | TRBJ2-2 | TRBV6-6 | TGTGCCAGCAGATTACAAAGCGCCGGGGAGCTGTTTTTT | CASRLQSAGELFF
11 | TRBD1 | . | TRBJ2-7 | TRBV7-9 | TGTGCCAGCAGCTTGGGACAGCGGCGTTACTTC | CASSLGQRRYF
17 | TRBD1 | few | TRBJ2-3 | TRBV10-2 | TGCGCCAGCAGTCTTGGTGCCGGGACAGGGAGGACAGATACGCAGTATTTT | CASSLGAGTGRTDTQYF
15 | TRBD2 | . | TRBJ2-1 | TRBV9 | TGTGCCAGCAGCGTAGAGAGCGGGGGTTACAATGAGCAGTTCTTC | CASSVESGGYNEQFF
17 | . | . | TRBJ2-3 | TRBV15 | TGTGCCACCAGCAGAGTAAGAGGCGGAGGGGTTGCAGATACGCAGTATTTT | CATSRVRGGGVADTQYF
14 | TRBD1 | once | TRBJ1-1 | TRBV10-3 | TGTGCCATCAGTCTACAGGGGAGTAGGACTGAAGCTTTCTTT | CAISLQGSRTEAFF
17 | . | . | TRBJ2-3 | TRBV7-6 | TGTGCCAGCAGCTTAGGGATCGGCGGAGGCGGGTCAGATACGCAGTATTTT | CASSLGIGGGGSDTQYF
15 | . | . | TRBJ1-2 | TRBV4-1 | TGCGCCAGCAGCCACCGCGCCAGAGTCAGGGATGGCTACACCTTC | CASSHRARVRDGYTF
14 | . | . | TRBJ2-2 | TRBV6-5 | TGTGCCAGCAGCCCCGGTGCCGCCGGCGGGGAGCTGTTTTTT | CASSPGAAGGELFF
16 | TRBD2 | . | TRBJ2-3 | TRBV5-1 | TGCGCCAGCAGCCCGGGACTAGCGGGGGGCACAGATACGCAGTATTTT | CASSPGLAGGTDTQYF
13 | TRBD2 | few | TRBJ2-1 | TRBV29-1 | TGCAGCGTCGGCGGGGGTTCCTACAATGAGCAGTTCTTC | CSVGGGSYNEQFF
17 | . | . | TRBJ1-2 | TRBV10-1 | TGCGCCAGCAGTGAGGTCCGGACAGAACGTCCTAACTATGGCTACACCTTC | CASSEVRTERPNYGYTF
14 | TRBD1 | . | TRBJ2-7 | TRBV7-2 | TGTGCCAGCAGCTTTCCGGGACAGGCGGGCGAGCAGTACTTC | CASSFPGQAGEQYF